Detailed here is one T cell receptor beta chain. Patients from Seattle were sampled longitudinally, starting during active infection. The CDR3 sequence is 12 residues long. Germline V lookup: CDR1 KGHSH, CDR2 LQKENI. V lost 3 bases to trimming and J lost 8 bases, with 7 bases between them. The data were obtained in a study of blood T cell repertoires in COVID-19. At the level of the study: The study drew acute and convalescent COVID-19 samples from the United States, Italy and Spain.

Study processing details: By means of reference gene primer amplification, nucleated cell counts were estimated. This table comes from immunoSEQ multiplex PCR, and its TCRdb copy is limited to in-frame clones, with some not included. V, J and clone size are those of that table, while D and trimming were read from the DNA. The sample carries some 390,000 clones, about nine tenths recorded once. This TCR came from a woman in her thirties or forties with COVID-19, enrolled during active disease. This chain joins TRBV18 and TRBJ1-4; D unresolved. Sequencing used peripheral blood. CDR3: CASSPNIEKLFF. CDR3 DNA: TGTGCCAGCTCACCTAACATCGAAAAACTGTTTTTT.